The entry that follows covers one TCR beta chain sequence. Authors' methods: Counts of nucleated cells, estimated from reference gene primer amplification, were obtained. Assay: immunoSEQ multiplex PCR; the TCRdb copy retains only in-frame clones and omits some. The V and J calls and clone size are taken from that table; D and trimming were inferred from the DNA. This sample has 210,000 or so clones, with 84% found just once. The entry originates in a study of blood T cell repertoires in COVID-19. Membership in each cohort depended on participant-reported clinical history. This receptor was taken from a man aged 60-69 years who had recovered from COVID-19. The source material was PBMCs or T cells enriched from blood (not recorded which).

The DNA of the CDR3 is TGTGCCAGCAGCGCACCGGGACAGACCAATGAGCAGTTCTTC. Translation: CASSAPGQTNEQFF. This rearrangement joins TRBV7-3 to TRBJ2-1, with 7 bases fitting TRBD1. The CDR3 length is 14 residues. In germline, CDR1 is SGHTA, CDR2 FQGTGA. The V and J ends lost 5 bases and 6 bases, in that order; junction bases with no gene match: 7. Complete variable domain (other parts from reference TRBV7-3 and TRBJ2-1): GAGVSQTPSNKVTEKGKYVELRCDPISGHTALYWYRQSLGQGPEFLIYFQGTGAADDSGLPNDRFFAVRPEGSVSTLKIQRTERGDSAVYLCASSAPGQTNEQFFGPGTRLTVL.